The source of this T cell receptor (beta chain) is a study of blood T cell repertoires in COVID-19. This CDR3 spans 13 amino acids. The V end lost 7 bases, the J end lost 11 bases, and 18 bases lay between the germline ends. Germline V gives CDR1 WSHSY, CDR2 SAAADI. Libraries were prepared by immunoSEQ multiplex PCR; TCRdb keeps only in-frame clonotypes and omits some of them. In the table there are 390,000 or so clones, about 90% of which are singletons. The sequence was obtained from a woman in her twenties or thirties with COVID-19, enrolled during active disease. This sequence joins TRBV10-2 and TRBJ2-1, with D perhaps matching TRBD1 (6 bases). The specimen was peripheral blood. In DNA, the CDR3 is TGCGCCAGCATCCCTGGGGGCCCGGGTCAGCAGTTCTTC. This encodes CASIPGGPGQQFF.